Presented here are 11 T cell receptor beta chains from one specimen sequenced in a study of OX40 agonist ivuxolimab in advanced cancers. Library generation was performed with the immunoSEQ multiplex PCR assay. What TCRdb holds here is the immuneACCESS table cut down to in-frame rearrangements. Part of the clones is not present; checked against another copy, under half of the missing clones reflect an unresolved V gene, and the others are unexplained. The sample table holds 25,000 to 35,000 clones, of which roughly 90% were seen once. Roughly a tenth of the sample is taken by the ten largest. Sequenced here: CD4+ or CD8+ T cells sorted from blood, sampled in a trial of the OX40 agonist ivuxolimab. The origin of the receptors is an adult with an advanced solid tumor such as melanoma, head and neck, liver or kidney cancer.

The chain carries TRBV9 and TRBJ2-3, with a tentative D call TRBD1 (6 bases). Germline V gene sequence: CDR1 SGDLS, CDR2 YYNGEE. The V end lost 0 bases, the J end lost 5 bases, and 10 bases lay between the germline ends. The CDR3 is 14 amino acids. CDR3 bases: TGTGCCAGCAGCGTAGGAGGGGGAAGAGATACGCAGTATTTT. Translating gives CASSVGGGRDTQYF.

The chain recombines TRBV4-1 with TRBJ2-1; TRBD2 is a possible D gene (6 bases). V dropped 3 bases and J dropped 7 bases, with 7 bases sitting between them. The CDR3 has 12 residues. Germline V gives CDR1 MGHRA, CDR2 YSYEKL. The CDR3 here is CASSQTRNEQFF. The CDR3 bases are TGCGCCAGCAGCCAGACTAGGAATGAGCAGTTCTTC.

The CDR3 here is CASSFSRSYEQYF. CDR3 DNA sequence: TGTGCCAGCAGCTTCTCCAGGTCCTACGAGCAGTACTTC. V is TRBV11-2 and J is TRBJ2-7; D unclear. The V and J ends lost 3 bases and 1 base respectively, with 7 bases between them. The CDR3 loop spans 13 amino acids. The V gene's germline CDR1 is SGHAT and CDR2 FQNNGV.

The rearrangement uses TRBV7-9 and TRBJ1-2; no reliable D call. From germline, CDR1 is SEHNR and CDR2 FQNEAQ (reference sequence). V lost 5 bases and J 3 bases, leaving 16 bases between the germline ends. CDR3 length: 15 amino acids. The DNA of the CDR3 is TGTGCCAGCAGCCCCGGTCTGGAGGATCACTATGGCTACACCTTC. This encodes CASSPGLEDHYGYTF.

CDR3 loop: CASSPRGGFSTDTQYF. CDR3 DNA sequence: TGTGCCAGCAGCCCTAGGGGCGGCTTCAGCACAGATACGCAGTATTTT. This rearrangement joins TRBV11-2 to TRBJ2-3; possibly TRBD1 for D (5 bases). The CDR3 length is 16 residues. Germline V gene sequence: CDR1 SGHAT, CDR2 FQNNGV. V was pared by 5 bases and J by 0 bases, with 15 bases between.

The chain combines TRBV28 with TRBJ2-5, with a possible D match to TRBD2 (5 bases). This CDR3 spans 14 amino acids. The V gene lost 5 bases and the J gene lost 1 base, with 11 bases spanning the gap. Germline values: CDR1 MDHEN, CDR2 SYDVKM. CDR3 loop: CASSLPEVQETQYF. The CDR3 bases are TGTGCCAGCAGTCTCCCGGAGGTCCAAGAGACCCAGTACTTC. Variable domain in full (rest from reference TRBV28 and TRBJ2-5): DVKVTQSSRYLVKRTGEKVFLECVQDMDHENMFWYRQDPGLGLRLIYFSYDVKMKEKGDIPEGYSVSREKKERFSLILESASTNQTSMYLCASSLPEVQETQYFGPGTRLLVL.

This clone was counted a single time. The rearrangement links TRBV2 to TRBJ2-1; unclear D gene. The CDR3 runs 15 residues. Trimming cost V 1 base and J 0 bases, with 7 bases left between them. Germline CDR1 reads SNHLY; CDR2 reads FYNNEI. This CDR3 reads CASSEVRNSYNEQFF. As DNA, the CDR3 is TGTGCCAGCAGTGAAGTGCGGAACTCCTACAATGAGCAGTTCTTC.

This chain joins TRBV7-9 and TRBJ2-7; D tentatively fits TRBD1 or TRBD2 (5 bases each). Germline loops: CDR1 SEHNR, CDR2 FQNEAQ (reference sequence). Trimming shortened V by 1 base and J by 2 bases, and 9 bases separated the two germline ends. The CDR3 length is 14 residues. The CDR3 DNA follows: TGTGCCAGCAGCTTAGTTGGGGACCCCTACGAGCAGTACTTC. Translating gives CASSLVGDPYEQYF. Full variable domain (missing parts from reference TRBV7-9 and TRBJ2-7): DTGVSQNPRHKITKRGQNVTFRCDPISEHNRLYWYRQTLGQGPEFLTYFQNEAQLEKSRLLSDRFSAERPKGSFSTLEIQRTEQGDSAMYLCASSLVGDPYEQYFGPGTRLTVT.

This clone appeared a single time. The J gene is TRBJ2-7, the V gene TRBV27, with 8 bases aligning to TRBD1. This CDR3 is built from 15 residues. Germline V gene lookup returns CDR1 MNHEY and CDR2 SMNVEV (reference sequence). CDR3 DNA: TGTGTCACCCACGTCGTTCATATGAGACAGGGGAGGCAGTACTTC. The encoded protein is CVTHVVHMRQGRQYF.

CDR3: CASTEQGPLSSYNSPLHF. The CDR3 DNA reads TGTGCCAGTACTGAACAGGGGCCCCTGAGCTCCTATAATTCACCCCTCCACTTT. J is TRBJ1-6 and V is TRBV19; 7 positions match TRBD1. CDR3 size: 18 residues. The germline gives CDR1 LNHDA, CDR2 SQIVND (reference sequence). V shed 7 bases, J shed 0 bases, and the junction held 12 bases outside the gene matches. Variable domain in full (rest from reference TRBV19 and TRBJ1-6): DGGITQSPKYLFRKEGQNVTLSCEQNLNHDAMYWYRQDPGQGLRLIYYSQIVNDFQKGDIAEGYSVSREKKESFPLTVTSAQKNPTAFYLCASTEQGPLSSYNSPLHFGNGTRLTVT.

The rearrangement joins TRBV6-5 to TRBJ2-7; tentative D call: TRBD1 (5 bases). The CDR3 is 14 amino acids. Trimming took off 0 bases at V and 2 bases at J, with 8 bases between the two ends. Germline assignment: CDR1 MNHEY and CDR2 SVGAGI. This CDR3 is CASSYSAGPYEQYF. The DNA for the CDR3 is TGTGCCAGCAGTTACTCAGCAGGGCCCTACGAGCAGTACTTC.